Listed below are T cell receptor beta chains from one sample, sequenced in a study of T cell responses to AZD1222 COVID-19 vaccine. Only in-frame clones appear in the TCRdb table, and some are missing; sequencing was by immunoSEQ multiplex PCR. This table holds roughly 92,000 clones, around 91% found once. The source material was peripheral blood, sampled on day 0 of AZD1222 vaccination. These receptors came from an adult in good health. Each CDR3 is given with its conserved first and last residue. The D gene is left open where the match is weak.

13	.	TRBV6-5	TRBJ1-1	CASSQQRDTEAFF	TGTGCCAGCAGTCAACAGCGGGACACTGAAGCTTTCTTT
14	.	TRBV4-2	TRBJ2-5	CASSQGLEEETQYF	TGTGCCAGCAGCCAAGGTCTAGAAGAAGAGACCCAGTACTTC
15	TRBD1	TRBV4-1	TRBJ1-1	CASSHGTGVDTEAFF	TGCGCCAGCAGCCACGGGACAGGGGTGGATACTGAAGCTTTCTTT
14	.	TRBV3-1/TRBV3-2	TRBJ1-6	CASSQGIGNSPLHF	TGTGCCAGCAGCCAAGGAATCGGAAATTCACCCCTCCACTTT
17	.	TRBV4-2	TRBJ2-7	CASSQDPLGSPVYEQYF	TGTGCCAGCAGCCAAGATCCCCTTGGGAGTCCTGTCTACGAGCAGTACTTC
13	.	TRBV16	TRBJ1-5	CASSQSLDQPQHF	TGTGCCAGCAGCCAATCTCTAGATCAGCCCCAGCATTTT
18	.	TRBV7-6	TRBJ2-1	CASSLRPDLAPSYNEQFF	TGTGCCAGCAGCTTACGTCCGGACTTAGCGCCTTCCTACAATGAGCAGTTCTTC
12	.	TRBV7-9	TRBJ1-2	CASTQSGAGYTF	TGTGCCAGCACCCAATCCGGGGCTGGCTACACCTTC
15	.	TRBV6-5	TRBJ1-1	CASSYQTGGNTEAFF	TGTGCCAGCAGTTACCAGACAGGTGGGAACACTGAAGCTTTCTTT
14	.	TRBV2	TRBJ1-5	CASSELEENQPQHF	TGCGCCAGCAGTGAGCTGGAGGAAAATCAGCCCCAGCATTTT
14	.	TRBV29-1	TRBJ1-3	CSAGKRGNGNTIYF	TGCAGCGCTGGTAAAAGGGGCAATGGAAACACCATATATTTT
16	.	TRBV9	TRBJ1-3	CASSVARALGGNTIYF	TGTGCCAGCAGCGTAGCCAGGGCACTCGGTGGAAACACCATATATTTT
15	.	TRBV9	TRBJ1-6	CASSVGGRVDSPLHF	TGTGCCAGCAGCGTAGGGGGCAGGGTTGATTCACCCCTCCACTTT